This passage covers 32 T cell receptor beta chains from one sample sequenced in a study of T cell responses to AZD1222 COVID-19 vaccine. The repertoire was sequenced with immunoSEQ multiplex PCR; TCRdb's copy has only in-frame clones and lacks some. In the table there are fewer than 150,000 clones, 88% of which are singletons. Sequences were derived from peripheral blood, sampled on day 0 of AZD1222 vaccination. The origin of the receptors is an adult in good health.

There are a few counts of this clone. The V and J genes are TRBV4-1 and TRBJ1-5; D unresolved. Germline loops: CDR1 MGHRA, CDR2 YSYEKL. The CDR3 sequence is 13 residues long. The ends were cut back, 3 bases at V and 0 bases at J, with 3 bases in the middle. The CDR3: CASSHHSNQPQHF. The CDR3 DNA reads TGCGCCAGCAGCCACCATAGCAATCAGCCCCAGCATTTT.

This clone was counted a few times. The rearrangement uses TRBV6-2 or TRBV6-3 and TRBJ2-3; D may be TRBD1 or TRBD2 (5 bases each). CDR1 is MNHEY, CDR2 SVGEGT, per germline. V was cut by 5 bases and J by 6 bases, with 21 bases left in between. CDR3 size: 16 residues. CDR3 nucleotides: TGTGCCAGCAGTCTTAATAGGGACCCGAGGCCGGATACGCAGTATTTT. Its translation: CASSLNRDPRPDTQYF.

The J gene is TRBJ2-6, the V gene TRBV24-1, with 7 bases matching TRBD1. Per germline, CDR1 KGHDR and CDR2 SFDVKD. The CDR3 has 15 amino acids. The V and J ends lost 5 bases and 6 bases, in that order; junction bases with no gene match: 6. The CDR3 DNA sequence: TGTGCCACCAGTGGGCCAGGGGGTTCGGCCAACGTCCTGACTTTC. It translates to CATSGPGGSANVLTF.

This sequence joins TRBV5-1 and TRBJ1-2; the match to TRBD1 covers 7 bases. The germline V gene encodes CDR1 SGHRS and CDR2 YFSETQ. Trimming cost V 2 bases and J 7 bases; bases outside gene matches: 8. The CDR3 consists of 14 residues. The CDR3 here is CASSFGDRAPGYTF. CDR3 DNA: TGCGCCAGCAGCTTCGGAGACAGGGCCCCTGGCTACACCTTC.

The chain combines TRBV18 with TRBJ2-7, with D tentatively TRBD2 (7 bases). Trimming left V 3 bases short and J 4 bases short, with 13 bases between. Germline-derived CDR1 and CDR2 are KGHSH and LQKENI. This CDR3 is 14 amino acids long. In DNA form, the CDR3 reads TGTGCCAGCTCACCTCTCCGGGGGGCTTACGAGCAGTACTTC. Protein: CASSPLRGAYEQYF.

The CDR3 here is CASSEPGAEAFF. CDR3 DNA sequence: TGTGCCAGCAGTGAACCTGGAGCTGAAGCTTTCTTT. The gene calls are TRBV2 and TRBJ1-1; D unresolved. Trimming removed 2 bases at V and 6 bases at J, with 7 bases between. CDR1 and CDR2 from the germline V gene are SNHLY and FYNNEI. CDR3 size: 12 residues. The full variable domain, with the rest looked up from reference TRBV2 and TRBJ1-1, is EPEVTQTPSHQVTQMGQEVILRCVPISNHLYFYWYRQILGQKVEFLVSFYNNEISEKSEIFDDQFSVERPDGSNFTLKIRSTKLEDSAMYFCASSEPGAEAFFGQGTRLTVV.

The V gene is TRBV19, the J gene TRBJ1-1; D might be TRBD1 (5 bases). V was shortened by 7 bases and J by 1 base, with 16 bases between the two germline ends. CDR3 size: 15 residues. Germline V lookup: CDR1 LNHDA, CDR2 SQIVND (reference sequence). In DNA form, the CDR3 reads TGTGCCAGTATTAATGGGAGGGGTAAGAACACTGAAGCTTTCTTT. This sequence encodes CASINGRGKNTEAFF.

CDR3 residues: CASSVRGDKWDSNYGYTF. The CDR3 region has the DNA TGTGCCAGCAGTGTTCGGGGGGACAAGTGGGACTCTAACTATGGCTACACCTTC. The chain has TRBV2 and TRBJ1-2; D perhaps matches TRBD1 (6 bases). Trimming removed 4 bases at V and 0 bases at J, with 21 bases between. Germline lookup yields CDR1 SNHLY and CDR2 FYNNEI. The CDR3 covers 18 residues.

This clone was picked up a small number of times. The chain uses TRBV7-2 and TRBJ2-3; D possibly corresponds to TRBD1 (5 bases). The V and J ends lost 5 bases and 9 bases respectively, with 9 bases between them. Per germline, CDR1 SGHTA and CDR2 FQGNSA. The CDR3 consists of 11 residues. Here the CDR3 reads CASSQRQTQYF. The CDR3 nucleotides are TGTGCCAGCAGCCAAAGACAGACGCAGTATTTT.

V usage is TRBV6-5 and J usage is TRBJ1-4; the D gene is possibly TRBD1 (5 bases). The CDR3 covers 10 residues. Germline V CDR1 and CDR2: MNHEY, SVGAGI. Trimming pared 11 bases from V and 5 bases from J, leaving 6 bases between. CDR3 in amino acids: CAGGNEKLFF. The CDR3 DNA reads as TGTGCCGGGGGGAATGAAAAACTGTTTTTT.

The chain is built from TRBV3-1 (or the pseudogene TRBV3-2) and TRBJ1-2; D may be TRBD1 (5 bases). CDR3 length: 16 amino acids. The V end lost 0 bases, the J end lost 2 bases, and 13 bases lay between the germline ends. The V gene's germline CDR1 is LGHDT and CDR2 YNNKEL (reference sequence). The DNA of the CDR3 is TGTGCCAGCAGCCAAGATGGGGCAGTCCTGAACTATGGCTACACCTTC. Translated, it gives CASSQDGAVLNYGYTF.

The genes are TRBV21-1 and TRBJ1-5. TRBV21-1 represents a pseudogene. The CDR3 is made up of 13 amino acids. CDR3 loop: CASSKSGVAPQHF. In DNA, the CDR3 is TGTGCCAGCAGCAAGAGTGGGGTTGCGCCCCAGCATTTT.

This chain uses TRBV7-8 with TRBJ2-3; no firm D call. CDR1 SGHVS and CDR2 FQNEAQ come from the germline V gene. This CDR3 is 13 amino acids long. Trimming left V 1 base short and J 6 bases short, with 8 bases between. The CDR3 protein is CASSLEGRDTQYF. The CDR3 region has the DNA TGTGCCAGCAGCTTAGAAGGCCGGGATACGCAGTATTTT.

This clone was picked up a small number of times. The CDR3 sequence is CASSRGTASGNTIYF. The CDR3 DNA follows: TGTGCCAGCAGCCGTGGGACAGCCTCTGGAAACACCATATATTTT. The chain has TRBV7-8 and TRBJ1-3; TRBD1 aligns across 7 bases. This CDR3 has 15 residues. Germline values: CDR1 SGHVS, CDR2 FQNEAQ. V trimming: 5 bases; J trimming: 0 bases; junction bases outside the gene matches: 4.

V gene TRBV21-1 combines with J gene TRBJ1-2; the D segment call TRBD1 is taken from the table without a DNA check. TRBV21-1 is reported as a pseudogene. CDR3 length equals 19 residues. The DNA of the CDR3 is TGTGCCAGCAGCAAAACCCCCCCTCGGGACAGGGGGATAAACTATGGCTACACCTTC. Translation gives CASSKTPPRDRGINYGYTF.

The CDR3 bases are TGTGCCAGCAGTGGCGGATGGACAGGATTAGCGGCTGAAGCTTTCTTT. Protein product: CASSGGWTGLAAEAFF. V is TRBV6-1 and J is TRBJ1-1; 7 bases are shared with TRBD1. Germline loops: CDR1 MNHNS, CDR2 SASEGT. The V and J ends lost 4 bases and 6 bases, in that order; junction bases with no gene match: 14. The CDR3 length is 16 residues.

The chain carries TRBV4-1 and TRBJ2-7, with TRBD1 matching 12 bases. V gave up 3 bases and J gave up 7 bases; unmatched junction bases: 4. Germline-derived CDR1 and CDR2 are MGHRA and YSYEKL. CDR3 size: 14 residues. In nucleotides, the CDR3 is TGCGCCAGCAGCCACGGGACAGGGGGCTTTGAGCAGTACTTC. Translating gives CASSHGTGGFEQYF.

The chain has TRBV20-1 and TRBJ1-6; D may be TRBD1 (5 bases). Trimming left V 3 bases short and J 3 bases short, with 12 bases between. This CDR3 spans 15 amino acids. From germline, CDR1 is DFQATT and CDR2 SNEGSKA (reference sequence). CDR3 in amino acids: CSASLQGNYNSPLHF. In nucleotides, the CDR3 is TGCAGTGCTAGTCTCCAGGGCAACTATAATTCACCCCTCCACTTT.

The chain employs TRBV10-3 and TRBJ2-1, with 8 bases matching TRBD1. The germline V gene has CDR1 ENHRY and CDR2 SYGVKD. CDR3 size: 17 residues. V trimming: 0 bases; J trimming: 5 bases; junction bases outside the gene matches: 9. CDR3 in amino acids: CAISESIGMDRDNEQFF. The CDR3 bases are TGTGCCATCAGTGAGTCGATCGGGATGGACAGGGACAATGAGCAGTTCTTC.

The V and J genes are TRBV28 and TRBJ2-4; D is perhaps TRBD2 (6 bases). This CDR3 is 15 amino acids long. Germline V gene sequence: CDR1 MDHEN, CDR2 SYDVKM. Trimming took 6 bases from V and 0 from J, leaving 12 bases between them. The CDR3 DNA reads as TGTGCCAGCAGGGGGGGATCGGGAGCCAAAAACATTCAGTACTTC. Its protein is CASRGGSGAKNIQYF.

CDR3 nucleotide sequence: TGCGCCAGCGGGGGGAGGTACTTTGAGCAGTTCTTC. Protein sequence: CASGGRYFEQFF. This sequence joins TRBV5-1 and TRBJ2-1, with D possibly TRBD2 on 6 matching bases. The germline gives CDR1 SGHRS, CDR2 YFSETQ. With 7 bases removed from V and 9 bases from J, the gap between germline ends came to 14 bases. The CDR3 covers 12 residues.

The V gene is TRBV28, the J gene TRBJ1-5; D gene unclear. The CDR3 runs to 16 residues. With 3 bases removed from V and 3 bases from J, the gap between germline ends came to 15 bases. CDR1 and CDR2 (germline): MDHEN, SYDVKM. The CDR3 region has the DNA TGTGCCAGCAGTTTCAAAATTGGATCTCCCAATCAGCCCCAGCATTTT. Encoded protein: CASSFKIGSPNQPQHF.

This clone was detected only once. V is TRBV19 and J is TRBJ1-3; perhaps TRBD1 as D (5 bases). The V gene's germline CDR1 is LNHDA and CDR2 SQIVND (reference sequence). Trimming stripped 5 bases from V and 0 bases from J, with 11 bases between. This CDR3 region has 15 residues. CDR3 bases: TGTGCCAGTAGTGTTGACGGGACCTCTGGAAACACCATATATTTT. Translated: CASSVDGTSGNTIYF.

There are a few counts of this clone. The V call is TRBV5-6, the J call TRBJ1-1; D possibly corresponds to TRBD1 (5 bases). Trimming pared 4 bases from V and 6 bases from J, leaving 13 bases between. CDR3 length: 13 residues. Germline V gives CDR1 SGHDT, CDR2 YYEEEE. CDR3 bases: TGTGCCAGCAGCCTAGGGACTGACCCTGAAGCTTTCTTT. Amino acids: CASSLGTDPEAFF.

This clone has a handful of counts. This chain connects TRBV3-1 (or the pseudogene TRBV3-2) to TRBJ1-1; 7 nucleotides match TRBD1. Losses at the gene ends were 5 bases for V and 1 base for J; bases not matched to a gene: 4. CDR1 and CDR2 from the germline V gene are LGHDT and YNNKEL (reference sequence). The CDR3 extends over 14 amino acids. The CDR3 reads CASSLGQTNTEAFF. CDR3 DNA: TGTGCCAGCAGCTTGGGACAGACGAACACTGAAGCTTTCTTT.

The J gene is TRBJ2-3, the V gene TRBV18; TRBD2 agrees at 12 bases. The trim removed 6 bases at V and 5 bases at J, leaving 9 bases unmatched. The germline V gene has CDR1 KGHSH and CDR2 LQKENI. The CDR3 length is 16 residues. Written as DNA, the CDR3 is TGTGCCAGCTCTCCCCCCCTAGCGGGGGGGAAAGATACGCAGTATTTT. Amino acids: CASSPPLAGGKDTQYF.

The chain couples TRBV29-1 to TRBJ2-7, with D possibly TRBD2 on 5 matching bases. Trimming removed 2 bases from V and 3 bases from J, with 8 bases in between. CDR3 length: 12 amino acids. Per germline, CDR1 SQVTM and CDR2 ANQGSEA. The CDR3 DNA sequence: TGCAGCGTTGAAATCCGGGACTACGAGCAGTACTTC. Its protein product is CSVEIRDYEQYF.

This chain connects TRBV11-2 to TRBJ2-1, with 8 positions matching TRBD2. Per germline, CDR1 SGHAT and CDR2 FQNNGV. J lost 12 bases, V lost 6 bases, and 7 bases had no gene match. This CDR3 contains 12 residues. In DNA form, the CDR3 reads TGTGCCAGCAGACCGGGGGGGCTGTTGCAGTTCTTC. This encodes CASRPGGLLQFF. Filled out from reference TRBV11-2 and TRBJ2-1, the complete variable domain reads EAGVAQSPRYKIIEKRQSVAFWCNPISGHATLYWYQQILGQGPKLLIQFQNNGVVDDSQLPKDRFSAERLKGVDSTLKIQPAKLEDSAVYLCASRPGGLLQFFGPGTRLTVL.

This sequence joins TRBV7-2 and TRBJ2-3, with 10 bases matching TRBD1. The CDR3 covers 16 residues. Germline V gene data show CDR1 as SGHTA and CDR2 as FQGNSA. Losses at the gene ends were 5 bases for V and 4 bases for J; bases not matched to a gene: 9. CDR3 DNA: TGTGCCAGCAGCCCAGCCTGGGACAGGGGTTCAGATACGCAGTATTTT. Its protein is CASSPAWDRGSDTQYF.

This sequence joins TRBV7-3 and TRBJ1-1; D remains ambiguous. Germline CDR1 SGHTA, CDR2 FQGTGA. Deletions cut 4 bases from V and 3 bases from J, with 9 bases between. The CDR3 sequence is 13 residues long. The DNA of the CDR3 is TGTGCCAGCAGCTCCTATCTTTACACTGAAGCTTTCTTT. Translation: CASSSYLYTEAFF.

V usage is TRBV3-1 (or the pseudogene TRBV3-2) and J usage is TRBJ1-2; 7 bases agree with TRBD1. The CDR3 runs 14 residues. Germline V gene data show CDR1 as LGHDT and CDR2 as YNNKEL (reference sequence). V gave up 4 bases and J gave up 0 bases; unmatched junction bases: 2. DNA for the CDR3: TGTGCCAGCAGCCCAGGGACAGCTAACTATGGCTACACCTTC. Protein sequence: CASSPGTANYGYTF.

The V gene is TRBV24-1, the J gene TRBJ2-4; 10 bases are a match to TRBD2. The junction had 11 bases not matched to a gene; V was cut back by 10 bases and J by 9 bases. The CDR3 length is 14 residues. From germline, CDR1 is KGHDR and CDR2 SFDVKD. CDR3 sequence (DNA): TGTGCCACGAAAAGATGTCAGCGGGGGGGCATTCAGTACTTC. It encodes CATKRCQRGGIQYF.